Listed here are 2 T cell receptor beta chains from one sample, sequenced in a study of T cells in Graves' hyperthyroidism and ophthalmopathy. Authors of the study amplified TCR beta CDR3 regions from RNA transcripts. Primed by the HTBI set, a first-round RT-PCR was run on the TCR CDR3. TCRdb passed the multiplex PCR reads through MiXCR, listing each CDR3 protein once. The sample contains around 760,000 distinct CDR3 sequences, approximately 40% of which appear only once. Sequencing used blood. The receptor set was obtained from a woman aged 40 to 50 with Graves' hyperthyroidism.

Only a few counts were recorded for this clonotype. The rearrangement links TRBV19 to TRBJ1-5; perhaps TRBD1 as D (5 bases). This CDR3 spans 14 amino acids. Germline CDR1 is LNHDA and CDR2 is SQIVND (reference sequence). V gave up 5 bases and J gave up 8 bases, with 16 bases separating them. The CDR3 nucleotides read TGTGCCAGTAGTTTATCCGGGGGGATGGAGCCCCAGCATTTT. This encodes CASSLSGGMEPQHF.

Of note for this clonotype: One end of the junction fails to match germline, which may point to a read error. The V call is TRBV12-3 or TRBV12-4, the J call TRBJ1-4, with a weak D call TRBD1 (5 bases). This CDR3 contains 14 residues. CDR3 in amino acids: CASRRGASNEKLLF. CDR3 nucleotide sequence: TGTGCCAGCCGTCGTGGGGCCTCTAATGAAAAACTGCTTTTT.